This T cell receptor beta chain was identified during a study of T cell changes during pregnancy in multiple sclerosis. This table comes from immunoSEQ multiplex PCR, and its TCRdb copy is limited to in-frame clones, with some not included. There are around 31,000 clones in the sample; roughly 89% occur only once, and over 0.5% lies in the top ten. Germline V gene lookup returns CDR1 MNHEY and CDR2 SMNVEV (reference sequence). V lost 8 bases, J lost 1 base, and 11 bases lay in between. The CDR3 consists of 13 residues. This rearrangement joins TRBV27 to TRBJ1-1; D possibly corresponds to TRBD1 (6 bases). This specimen consisted of CD4+ T cells from peripheral blood mononuclear cells, obtained in the third trimester of pregnancy. This receptor was taken from a female donor in good health, enrolled as a control in a pregnancy study. CDR3 nucleotide sequence: TGTGCCAGCTGGAGGACAGAGAACACTGAAGCTTTCTTT. Protein sequence: CASWRTENTEAFF.